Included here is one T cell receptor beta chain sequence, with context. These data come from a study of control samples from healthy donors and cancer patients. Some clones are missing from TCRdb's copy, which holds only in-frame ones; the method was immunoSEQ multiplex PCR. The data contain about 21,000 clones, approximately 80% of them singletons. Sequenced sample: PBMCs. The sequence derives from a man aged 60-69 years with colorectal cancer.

CDR3 in amino acids: CASSPDGPRSNQPQHF. DNA for the CDR3: TGTGCCAGCAGCCCAGACGGCCCCCGGAGCAATCAGCCCCAGCATTTT. V usage is TRBV5-5 and J usage is TRBJ1-5; unclear D gene. The CDR3 is 16 residues long. The germline V gene encodes CDR1 SGHKS and CDR2 YYEKEE (reference sequence). With 4 bases removed from V and 1 base from J, the gap between germline ends came to 15 bases.